Shown below are 24 T cell receptor beta chains from a single sample sequenced in a study of CD8+ T cells in alopecia areata. The sequencing template was cDNA reverse transcribed from extracted RNA. The repertoire was sequenced with immunoSEQ multiplex PCR; TCRdb's copy has only in-frame clones and lacks some. The sample has some 130,000 clones, 49% seen once. The source was CD8+ T cells sorted from blood, collected at week 0. All receptors come from a human donor with alopecia areata.

The CDR3 sequence: CSSVGEGQGVPQQFF. The CDR3 nucleotides are TGCAGCTCAGTGGGGGAGGGACAGGGAGTTCCCCAGCAGTTCTTC. The chain uses TRBV29-1 and TRBJ2-1; TRBD1 matches 9 bases. The V gene end was trimmed by 8 bases and the J gene end by 11 bases; junction bases not matched to a gene: 19. CDR1 SQVTM and CDR2 ANQGSEA come from the germline V gene. This CDR3 spans 15 amino acids.

This rearrangement joins TRBV5-1 to TRBJ1-6; 9 bases line up with TRBD1. V gave up 4 bases and J gave up 9 bases; unmatched junction bases: 5. The germline V gene encodes CDR1 SGHRS and CDR2 YFSETQ. This CDR3 has 14 residues. CDR3 protein: CASSAGTGLSPLHF. DNA of the CDR3: TGCGCCAGCAGCGCCGGGACAGGGCTTTCACCCCTCCACTTT.

A single count supports this clone. The chain carries TRBV2 and TRBJ2-5; weak D call: TRBD2 (7 bases). The germline gives CDR1 SNHLY, CDR2 FYNNEI. This CDR3 is 15 amino acids long. With 1 base removed from V and 4 bases from J, the gap between germline ends came to 13 bases. The CDR3 bases are TGTGCCAGCAGTGAAGAGCAGGGGAGGGGAGAGACCCAGTACTTC. It encodes CASSEEQGRGETQYF. Combining the CDR3 with reference TRBV2 and TRBJ2-5 gives the whole variable domain EPEVTQTPSHQVTQMGQEVILRCVPISNHLYFYWYRQILGQKVEFLVSFYNNEISEKSEIFDDQFSVERPDGSNFTLKIRSTKLEDSAMYFCASSEEQGRGETQYFGPGTRLLVL.

At least ten counts were recorded for this clone. The chain uses TRBV6-4 and TRBJ2-1; 8 bases match TRBD2. The V gene end was trimmed by 2 bases and the J gene end by 5 bases; junction bases not matched to a gene: 2. The germline gives CDR1 MRHNA, CDR2 SNTAGT. This CDR3 has 14 amino acids. CDR3 in DNA: TGTGCCAGCAGTGACCGGGGGGGCCACAATGAGCAGTTCTTC. This sequence encodes CASSDRGGHNEQFF.

This clone occurred a few times. The rearrangement joins TRBV29-1 to TRBJ2-2; maybe TRBD1 (6 bases). The length of the CDR3 is 15 residues. Deletions cut 7 bases from V and 1 base from J, with 16 bases between. The germline CDR1 and CDR2 sequences are SQVTM and ANQGSEA. The DNA for the CDR3 is TGCAGCGCTGCCCCCGGACAGAAGAACACCGGGGAGCTGTTTTTT. Translation: CSAAPGQKNTGELFF.

The V gene is TRBV15, the J gene TRBJ2-7; D unclear. This CDR3 contains 15 residues. Germline CDR1 LNHNV, CDR2 YYDKDF (reference sequence). V was clipped by 1 base and J by 0 bases, with 10 bases between them. CDR3 bases: TGTGCCACCAGCAGAGTGTTCAGGAACTCCTACGAGCAGTACTTC. Protein: CATSRVFRNSYEQYF.

J is TRBJ2-1 and V is TRBV30; D is unresolved. Germline V lookup: CDR1 GTSNPN, CDR2 SVGIG (reference sequence). V dropped 4 bases and J dropped 12 bases, with 13 bases sitting between them. The CDR3 covers 11 residues. The CDR3: CAWTPGVGQFF. In DNA, the CDR3 is TGTGCCTGGACTCCTGGGGTGGGGCAGTTCTTC.

This chain links TRBV7-9 with TRBJ2-7; D may be TRBD1 (6 bases). V lost 1 base and J 4 bases, leaving 14 bases between the germline ends. Germline-derived CDR1 and CDR2 are SEHNR and FQNEAQ (reference sequence). The CDR3 totals 15 residues. The DNA of the CDR3 is TGTGCCAGCAGCTTAGTACAGGGAAGTAAGTACGAGCAGTACTTC. This sequence encodes CASSLVQGSKYEQYF.

The genes are TRBV2 and TRBJ2-5; no firm D call. This CDR3 has 15 residues. The germline V gene encodes CDR1 SNHLY and CDR2 FYNNEI. V was clipped by 3 bases and J by 0 bases, with 11 bases between them. CDR3 residues: CASSDEERYQETQYF. The CDR3 DNA reads as TGTGCCAGCAGTGACGAGGAGCGATACCAAGAGACCCAGTACTTC.

For this clone: One base separates it from a far larger clone, so it is likely a read error. The chain uses TRBV5-6 and TRBJ2-7, with D perhaps matching TRBD2 (6 bases). CDR1 and CDR2 (germline): SGHDT, YYEEEE. This CDR3 is 13 amino acids long. V was shortened by 0 bases and J by 4 bases, with 8 bases between the two germline ends. CDR3 protein: CASSLAAGYEQYF. The CDR3 DNA follows: TGTGCCAGCAGCTTGGCTGCGGGGTACGAGCAGTACTTC.

This clone was seen a few times. The chain recombines TRBV2 with TRBJ1-4; no definite D call. Germline loops: CDR1 SNHLY, CDR2 FYNNEI. The V end was cut by 4 bases, the J end by 7 bases, with 7 bases between. The CDR3 has 12 residues. The CDR3 sequence: CASSVYPEKLFF. For the CDR3, the DNA is TGTGCCAGCAGTGTATACCCTGAAAAACTGTTTTTT.

The chain employs TRBV4-1 and TRBJ2-7; D gene unclear. V gave up 4 bases and J gave up 0 bases, with 10 bases separating them. The germline V gene encodes CDR1 MGHRA and CDR2 YSYEKL. This CDR3 is built from 14 residues. The CDR3 spells CASSPLLVSYEQYF. The CDR3 nucleotides read TGCGCCAGCAGCCCACTCTTAGTCTCCTACGAGCAGTACTTC.

This clone was found a few times. This chain connects TRBV29-1 to TRBJ2-2; D is unclear. Trimming pared 4 bases from V and 3 bases from J, leaving 6 bases between. CDR1 and CDR2 from the germline V gene are SQVTM and ANQGSEA. The CDR3 spans 12 residues. The CDR3 sequence is CSVAGDTGELFF. Here the CDR3 DNA reads TGCAGCGTTGCGGGCGACACCGGGGAGCTGTTTTTT.

This clone showed up just a few times. The rearrangement joins TRBV5-4 to TRBJ1-1, with D perhaps TRBD1 (5 bases). V lost 0 bases to trimming and J lost 1 base, with 7 bases between them. This CDR3 comprises 14 residues. The germline gives CDR1 SGHNT, CDR2 YYREEE (reference sequence). CDR3 protein: CASSLAGENTEAFF. DNA for the CDR3: TGTGCCAGCAGCTTGGCGGGGGAGAACACTGAAGCTTTCTTT.

This chain uses TRBV30 with TRBJ1-1, with TRBD1 as a possible D gene (5 bases). V lost 6 bases and J lost 4, with 18 bases in between. The CDR3 is 14 amino acids. The V gene's germline CDR1 is GTSNPN and CDR2 SVGIG (reference sequence). The CDR3 region is CACPIGRAGTEAFF. The CDR3 bases are TGTGCCTGCCCAATTGGCAGGGCGGGCACTGAAGCTTTCTTT.

This sequence joins TRBV4-3 and TRBJ2-7; 9 bases are a match to TRBD1. There are 16 residues in the CDR3. Germline loops: CDR1 LGHNA, CDR2 YSLEER. J lost 6 bases, V lost 5 bases, and 14 bases had no gene match. The CDR3 protein is CASSKVVWDRASEQYF. The DNA for the CDR3 is TGCGCCAGCAGCAAAGTGGTTTGGGACAGGGCAAGCGAGCAGTACTTC.

The V gene is TRBV13, the J gene TRBJ1-2; 8 positions agree with TRBD1. Germline lookup yields CDR1 PRHDT and CDR2 FYEKMQ (reference sequence). The J segment lost 7 bases and the V segment lost 1 base, leaving 5 bases of the junction unmatched. This CDR3 is 14 amino acids long. CDR3 amino acids: CASSLDRGESGYTF. CDR3 bases: TGTGCCAGCAGCTTAGACAGGGGGGAGTCTGGCTACACCTTC.

This clone has more than one count but fewer than ten. V and J are TRBV29-1 and TRBJ1-1; D unclear. CDR1 and CDR2 from the germline V gene are SQVTM and ANQGSEA. The CDR3 is 10 residues long. Trimming shortened V by 4 bases and J by 8 bases, and 8 bases separated the two germline ends. The CDR3 reads CSVVVREAFF. In DNA, the CDR3 is TGCAGCGTTGTGGTTAGGGAAGCTTTCTTT.

The rearrangement links TRBV9 to TRBJ2-5; 9 positions agree with TRBD1. V lost 4 bases, J lost 4 bases, and 8 bases stayed unmatched. The CDR3 is 15 amino acids. Germline CDR1 and CDR2: SGDLS and YYNGEE. Here the CDR3 DNA reads TGTGCCAGCAGCCCGACAGGGGGTTCAGGAGAGACCCAGTACTTC. This translates into CASSPTGGSGETQYF.

The V call is TRBV7-9, the J call TRBJ2-7; 10 bases are shared with TRBD1. The length of the CDR3 is 15 residues. The trim removed 0 bases at V and 5 bases at J, leaving 4 bases unmatched. CDR1 and CDR2 from the germline V gene are SEHNR and FQNEAQ (reference sequence). Here the CDR3 reads CASSLAGTGDDEQYF. CDR3 coding DNA: TGTGCCAGCAGCTTAGCCGGGACAGGGGACGACGAGCAGTACTTC.

The genes are TRBV29-1 and TRBJ2-5; TRBD1 is a possible D gene (5 bases). Trimming left V 4 bases short and J 2 bases short, with 14 bases between. CDR1 is SQVTM, CDR2 ANQGSEA, per germline. The CDR3 spans 14 residues. The CDR3 region has the DNA TGCAGCGTTGGCCCCTTAAGGGGACAAGAGACCCAGTACTTC. Protein product: CSVGPLRGQETQYF.

J is TRBJ2-7 and V is TRBV13; D is perhaps TRBD1 or TRBD2 (5 bases each). The CDR3 contains 15 residues. Germline V CDR1 and CDR2: PRHDT, FYEKMQ (reference sequence). The ends were cut back, 3 bases at V and 2 bases at J, with 14 bases in the middle. The CDR3: CASSFGGQAAYEQYF. The CDR3, as DNA: TGTGCCAGCAGCTTTGGAGGACAAGCCGCCTACGAGCAGTACTTC.

This clone turned up a few times. The V and J genes are TRBV27 and TRBJ2-3; D unclear. Germline CDR1 is MNHEY and CDR2 is SMNVEV (reference sequence). Trimming removed 7 bases from V and 2 bases from J, with 19 bases in between. This CDR3 has 16 amino acids. The CDR3 region is CASTPTVGPFTDTQYF. The CDR3 DNA reads as TGTGCCAGCACCCCAACGGTAGGGCCTTTCACAGATACGCAGTATTTT.

This clone has just a few counts. V gene TRBV4-1 combines with J gene TRBJ1-5; tentatively, D is TRBD1 (5 bases). The germline V gene encodes CDR1 MGHRA and CDR2 YSYEKL. The CDR3 is 16 amino acids. V was cut by 4 bases and J by 3 bases, with 16 bases left in between. CDR3: CASSPTGGVFNQPQHF. The CDR3 nucleotides are TGCGCCAGCAGCCCAACGGGAGGGGTCTTCAATCAGCCCCAGCATTTT.